This T cell receptor (beta chain) was recorded in a study of T cell repertoires in cytomegalovirus infection. As for the study in general: Evidence of both CMV infection and a matching HLA type came from public TCR beta signatures. General study results and limits: The response measured ex vivo was dominated by TCR beta clonotypes (HLA-C-restricted and CMV-specific).

This CDR3 is built from 15 residues. The V and J ends lost 2 bases and 0 bases respectively, with 8 bases between them. The germline CDR1 and CDR2 sequences are MNHNY and SVGAGI (reference sequence). Ten or more counts support this clonotype. Its antigen remains unknown. Each CDR3 protein gets one entry after TCRdb re-called the reads with MiXCR. The sample holds about 300,000 distinct CDR3 sequences, roughly 9.3% seen once. The receptor was derived from a human donor in good health (CMV status not recorded). Some clones in this sample may be carry-over from other donors' samples. The sample consisted of PBMCs. The J gene is TRBJ1-3, the V gene TRBV6-6; no definite D call. The CDR3 DNA is TGTGCCAGCAGTTACACGGACCGCTCTGGAAACACCATATATTTT. This sequence encodes CASSYTDRSGNTIYF.